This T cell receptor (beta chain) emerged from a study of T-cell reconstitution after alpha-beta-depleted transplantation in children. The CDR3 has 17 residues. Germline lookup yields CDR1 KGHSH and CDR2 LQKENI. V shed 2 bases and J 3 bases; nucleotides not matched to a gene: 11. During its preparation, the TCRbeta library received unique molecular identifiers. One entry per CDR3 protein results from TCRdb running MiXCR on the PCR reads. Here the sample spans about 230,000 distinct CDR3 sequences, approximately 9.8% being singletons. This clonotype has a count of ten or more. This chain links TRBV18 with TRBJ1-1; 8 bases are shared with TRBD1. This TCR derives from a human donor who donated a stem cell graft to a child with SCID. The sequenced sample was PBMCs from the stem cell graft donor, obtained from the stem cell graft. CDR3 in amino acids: CASSPAVGRTGHTEAFF. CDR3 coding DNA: TGTGCCAGCTCACCAGCGGTTGGCAGGACAGGGCACACTGAAGCTTTCTTT. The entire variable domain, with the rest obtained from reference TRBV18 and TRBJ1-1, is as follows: NAGVMQNPRHLVRRRGQEARLRCSPMKGHSHVYWYRQLPEEGLKFMVYLQKENIIDESGMPKERFSAEFPKEGPSILRIQQVVRGDSAAYFCASSPAVGRTGHTEAFFGQGTRLTVV.